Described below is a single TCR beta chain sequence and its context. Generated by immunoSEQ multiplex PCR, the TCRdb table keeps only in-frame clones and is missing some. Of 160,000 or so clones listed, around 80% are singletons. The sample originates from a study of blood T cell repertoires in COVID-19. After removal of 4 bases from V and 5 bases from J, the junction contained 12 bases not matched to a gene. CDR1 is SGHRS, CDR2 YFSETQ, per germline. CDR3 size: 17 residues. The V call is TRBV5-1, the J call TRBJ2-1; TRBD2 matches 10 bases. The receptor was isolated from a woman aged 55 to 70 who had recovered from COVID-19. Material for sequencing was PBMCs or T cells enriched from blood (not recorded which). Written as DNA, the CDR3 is TGCGCCAGCAGCCCCCCCCTACTAGCGGGATTGGACAATGAGCAGTTCTTC. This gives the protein CASSPPLLAGLDNEQFF.